Below, 16 T cell receptor beta chains from the same sample are listed, as sequenced in a study of blood T cell repertoires in COVID-19. The protocol was immunoSEQ multiplex PCR, while the TCRdb copy is restricted to in-frame clones and leaves out a portion. The table shows about 290,000 clones, with around four fifths occurring only once. The sequencing sample was made of peripheral blood. These TCRs come from a woman in her 50s with active or convalescent COVID-19.

The chain combines TRBV9 with TRBJ1-2; 9 bases align to TRBD1. There are 15 residues in the CDR3. The trim removed 3 bases at V and 5 bases at J, leaving 8 bases unmatched. The V gene's germline CDR1 is SGDLS and CDR2 YYNGEE. The CDR3 DNA reads TGTGCCAGCAGCGCGCGGGGGACAGGGATATATGGCTACACCTTC. It encodes CASSARGTGIYGYTF.

This rearrangement joins TRBV24-1 to TRBJ1-1, with D tentatively TRBD1 (5 bases). Germline V CDR1 and CDR2: KGHDR, SFDVKD. The CDR3 covers 13 residues. V gave up 3 bases and J gave up 6 bases, with 10 bases separating them. The CDR3 DNA is TGTGCCACCAGTGATGCGGGGGGTGCTGAAGCTTTCTTT. Encoded protein: CATSDAGGAEAFF.

This CDR3 is CASSTLTAREGYEQYF. The CDR3 nucleotides read TGTGCCAGCAGTACCCTCACGGCCCGGGAAGGGTACGAGCAGTACTTC. The gene calls are TRBV28 and TRBJ2-7; perhaps TRBD2 as D (5 bases). Germline V lookup: CDR1 MDHEN, CDR2 SYDVKM. V lost 5 bases and J 4 bases, leaving 21 bases between the germline ends. The CDR3 has 16 residues.

The gene calls are TRBV28 and TRBJ2-1; 10 nucleotides line up with TRBD1. Germline V CDR1 and CDR2: MDHEN, SYDVKM. V lost 2 bases, J lost 5 bases, and 6 bases stayed unmatched. The CDR3 is 16 residues long. CDR3 loop: CASSLPGQGPHNEQFF. The CDR3 bases are TGTGCCAGCAGTTTACCGGGACAGGGGCCACACAATGAGCAGTTCTTC. The full variable domain, with the rest looked up from reference TRBV28 and TRBJ2-1, is DVKVTQSSRYLVKRTGEKVFLECVQDMDHENMFWYRQDPGLGLRLIYFSYDVKMKEKGDIPEGYSVSREKKERFSLILESASTNQTSMYLCASSLPGQGPHNEQFFGPGTRLTVL.

This chain joins TRBV21-1 and TRBJ1-1; the table calls TRBD1, which could not be checked here. TRBV21-1 is noted as a pseudogene. This CDR3 region has 13 residues. The DNA for the CDR3 is TGTGCCAGCAGCAACCCCAAGAACACTGAAGCTTTCTTT. This codes for CASSNPKNTEAFF.

This clone came up a few times. The V call is TRBV10-3, the J call TRBJ2-5; maybe TRBD2 (6 bases). V was shortened by 2 bases and J by 2 bases, with 12 bases between the two germline ends. This CDR3 spans 15 amino acids. Germline CDR1 is ENHRY and CDR2 is SYGVKD. The CDR3: CAISEGKGLQETQYF. The CDR3 region has the DNA TGTGCCATCAGTGAGGGAAAGGGACTGCAAGAGACCCAGTACTTC.

V is TRBV2 and J is TRBJ1-1, with D perhaps TRBD1 (5 bases). The V and J ends lost 5 bases and 5 bases respectively, with 18 bases between them. Germline CDR1 is SNHLY and CDR2 is FYNNEI. The CDR3 sequence is 15 residues long. CDR3 loop: CASSPGGGIDTEAFF. CDR3 sequence (DNA): TGTGCCAGCAGTCCAGGCGGGGGTATAGATACTGAAGCTTTCTTT.

The gene calls are TRBV20-1 and TRBJ2-7; no clear D. CDR1 DFQATT and CDR2 SNEGSKA come from the germline V gene (reference sequence). This CDR3 has 11 amino acids. V was cut by 3 bases and J by 3 bases, with 6 bases left in between. The CDR3 nucleotides read TGCAGTGCTAGGCGCAACTACGAGCAGTACTTC. As protein: CSARRNYEQYF.

The chain combines TRBV5-4 with TRBJ1-1; TRBD1 matches 8 bases. Germline V gene lookup returns CDR1 SGHNT and CDR2 YYREEE (reference sequence). There are 17 residues in the CDR3. V lost 6 bases to trimming and J lost 1 base; unmatched junction nucleotides: 14. DNA of the CDR3: TGTGCCAGCACCCCCGCGCTGGGAGGGACAGGGAACACTGAAGCTTTCTTT. Translated, it gives CASTPALGGTGNTEAFF.

The chain combines TRBV30 with TRBJ1-1; the match to TRBD1 covers 12 bases. This CDR3 is built from 18 residues. Trimming removed 2 bases from V and 0 bases from J; junction bases left unmatched: 10. Germline CDR1 GTSNPN, CDR2 SVGIG (reference sequence). The chain's CDR3 is CAWSPREGQGAMNTEAFF. In DNA form, the CDR3 reads TGTGCCTGGAGTCCTAGGGAGGGACAGGGGGCCATGAACACTGAAGCTTTCTTT.

J is TRBJ1-3 and V is TRBV6-5; no firm D call. This CDR3 has 15 residues. Looked up from germline, CDR1 is MNHEY and CDR2 is SVGAGI. Trimming removed 2 bases from V and 0 bases from J, with 8 bases in between. CDR3 nucleotides: TGTGCCAGCAGTTACACCGGAGGCTCTGGAAACACCATATATTTT. Its translation: CASSYTGGSGNTIYF.

The CDR3 protein is CASTYRHTYEQYF. In DNA, the CDR3 is TGTGCCAGCACCTACAGGCATACCTACGAGCAGTACTTC. The V and J genes are TRBV2 and TRBJ2-7, with a weak D call TRBD1 (5 bases). Trimming left V 7 bases short and J 2 bases short, with 12 bases between. The CDR3 consists of 13 residues. Germline CDR1 and CDR2: SNHLY and FYNNEI. The full variable domain, in which reference TRBV2 and TRBJ2-7 provide the parts outside the CDR3, is EPEVTQTPSHQVTQMGQEVILRCVPISNHLYFYWYRQILGQKVEFLVSFYNNEISEKSEIFDDQFSVERPDGSNFTLKIRSTKLEDSAMYFCASTYRHTYEQYFGPGTRLTVT.

The genes are TRBV27 and TRBJ1-1; D not certain. The length of the CDR3 is 15 residues. Germline V gene data show CDR1 as MNHEY and CDR2 as SMNVEV (reference sequence). V lost 5 bases to trimming and J lost 5 bases, with 18 bases between them. The CDR3 loop reads CASSNFPVPETEAFF. CDR3 nucleotides: TGTGCCAGCAGTAACTTCCCGGTCCCGGAGACTGAAGCTTTCTTT.

This clone was observed a few times. The rearrangement links TRBV11-2 to TRBJ1-6; a weak D match, TRBD1 (6 bases). Germline values: CDR1 SGHAT, CDR2 FQNNGV. The CDR3 loop spans 18 amino acids. V was shortened by 1 base and J by 11 bases, with 24 bases between the two germline ends. CDR3 coding DNA: TGTGCCAGCAGCTTAGCGCCCATTTCCGGGACACGTCGGGCACCCCTCCACTTT. This sequence encodes CASSLAPISGTRRAPLHF. The full variable domain, completed using reference TRBV11-2 and TRBJ1-6, is EAGVAQSPRYKIIEKRQSVAFWCNPISGHATLYWYQQILGQGPKLLIQFQNNGVVDDSQLPKDRFSAERLKGVDSTLKIQPAKLEDSAVYLCASSLAPISGTRRAPLHFGNGTRLTVT.

The chain employs TRBV6-5 and TRBJ2-5; TRBD2 matches 11 bases. CDR1 is MNHEY, CDR2 SVGAGI, per germline. CDR3 length: 16 amino acids. The ends lost 0 bases at V and 4 bases at J; junction bases unmatched: 4. Written as DNA, the CDR3 is TGTGCCAGCAGTTACTCACTAGCGGGAGCGGGAGAGACCCAGTACTTC. This translates into CASSYSLAGAGETQYF.

This clone was detected only once. The rearrangement joins TRBV15 to TRBJ1-1; 8 bases are shared with TRBD1. This CDR3 is 16 amino acids long. Per the germline V gene, CDR1 is LNHNV and CDR2 is YYDKDF (reference sequence). J lost 2 bases, V lost 5 bases, and 10 bases had no gene match. The CDR3 sequence is CATSPTGDRRNTEAFF. CDR3 sequence (DNA): TGTGCCACCAGCCCAACTGGGGACAGGCGAAACACTGAAGCTTTCTTT.